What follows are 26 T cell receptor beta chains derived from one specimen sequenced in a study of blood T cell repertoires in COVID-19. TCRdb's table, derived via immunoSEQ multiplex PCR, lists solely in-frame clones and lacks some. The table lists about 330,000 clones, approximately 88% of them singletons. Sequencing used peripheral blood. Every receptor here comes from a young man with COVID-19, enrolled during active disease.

CDR3 sequence reads: CASSKGVNTEAFF. The CDR3 DNA is TGTGCCAGCTCGAAGGGGGTGAACACTGAAGCTTTCTTT. J is TRBJ1-1 and V is TRBV18; maybe TRBD1 (6 bases). V gave up 6 bases and J gave up 0 bases, with 8 bases separating them. This CDR3 has 13 residues. In germline, CDR1 is KGHSH, CDR2 LQKENI. The full variable domain, with the rest looked up from reference TRBV18 and TRBJ1-1, is NAGVMQNPRHLVRRRGQEARLRCSPMKGHSHVYWYRQLPEEGLKFMVYLQKENIIDESGMPKERFSAEFPKEGPSILRIQQVVRGDSAAYFCASSKGVNTEAFFGQGTRLTVV.

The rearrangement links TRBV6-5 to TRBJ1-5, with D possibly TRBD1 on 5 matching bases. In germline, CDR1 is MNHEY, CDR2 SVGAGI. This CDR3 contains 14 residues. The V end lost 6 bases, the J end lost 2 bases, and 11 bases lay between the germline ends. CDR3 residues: CASRLGGGNQPQHF. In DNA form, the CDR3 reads TGTGCCAGCAGACTCGGGGGAGGCAATCAGCCCCAGCATTTT.

The CDR3 spells CATSDLRQPNPYEQYF. In DNA, the CDR3 is TGTGCCACCAGTGATTTAAGACAGCCTAATCCCTACGAGCAGTACTTC. The chain is built from TRBV24-1 and TRBJ2-7, with a possible D match to TRBD1 (5 bases). The CDR3 spans 16 residues. The germline V and J ends were trimmed by 1 base and 2 bases, with 14 bases remaining between them. CDR1 KGHDR and CDR2 SFDVKD come from the germline V gene.

The CDR3 nucleotides read TGTGCCAGTAGTACATATCCCGGGACAGCTACCTACGAGCAGTACTTC. Translated: CASSTYPGTATYEQYF. The gene calls are TRBV19 and TRBJ2-7, with 7 bases aligning to TRBD1. The CDR3 length is 16 residues. Germline values: CDR1 LNHDA, CDR2 SQIVND (reference sequence). Trimming cost V 4 bases and J 2 bases; bases outside gene matches: 11.

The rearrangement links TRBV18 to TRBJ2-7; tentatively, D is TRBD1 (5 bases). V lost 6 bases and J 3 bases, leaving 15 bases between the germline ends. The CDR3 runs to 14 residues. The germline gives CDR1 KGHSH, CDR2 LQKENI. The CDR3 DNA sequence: TGTGCCAGCTCCCCCCAGGGCGCAGGCTACGAGCAGTACTTC. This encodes CASSPQGAGYEQYF.

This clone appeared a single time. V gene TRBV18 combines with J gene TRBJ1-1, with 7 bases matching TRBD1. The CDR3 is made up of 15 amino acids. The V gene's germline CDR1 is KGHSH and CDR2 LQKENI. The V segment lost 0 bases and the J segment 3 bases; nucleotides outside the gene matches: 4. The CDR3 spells CASSPPRGTDTEAFF. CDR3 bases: TGTGCCAGCTCACCACCCAGGGGGACCGACACTGAAGCTTTCTTT.

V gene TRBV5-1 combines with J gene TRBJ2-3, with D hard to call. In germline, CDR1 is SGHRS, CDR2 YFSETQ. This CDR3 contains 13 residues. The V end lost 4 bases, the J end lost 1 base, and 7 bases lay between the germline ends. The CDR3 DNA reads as TGCGCCAGCAGCCTCTTCGGCACAGATACGCAGTATTTT. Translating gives CASSLFGTDTQYF. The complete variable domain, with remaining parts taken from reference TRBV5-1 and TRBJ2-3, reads KAGVTQTPRYLIKTRGQQVTLSCSPISGHRSVSWYQQTPGQGLQFLFEYFSETQRNKGNFPGRFSGRQFSNSRSEMNVSTLELGDSALYLCASSLFGTDTQYFGPGTRLTVL.

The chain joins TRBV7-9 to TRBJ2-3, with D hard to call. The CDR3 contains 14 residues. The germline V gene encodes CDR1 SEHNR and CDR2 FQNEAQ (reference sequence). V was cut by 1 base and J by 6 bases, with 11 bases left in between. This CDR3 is CASSLGVAVDTQYF. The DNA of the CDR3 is TGTGCCAGCAGCTTAGGGGTAGCCGTCGATACGCAGTATTTT.

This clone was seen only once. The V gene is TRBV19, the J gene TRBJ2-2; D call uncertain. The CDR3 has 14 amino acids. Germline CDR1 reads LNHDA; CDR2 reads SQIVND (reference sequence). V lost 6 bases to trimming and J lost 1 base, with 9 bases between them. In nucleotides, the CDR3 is TGTGCCAGTAGAGGAGCGTTGAACACCGGGGAGCTGTTTTTT. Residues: CASRGALNTGELFF.

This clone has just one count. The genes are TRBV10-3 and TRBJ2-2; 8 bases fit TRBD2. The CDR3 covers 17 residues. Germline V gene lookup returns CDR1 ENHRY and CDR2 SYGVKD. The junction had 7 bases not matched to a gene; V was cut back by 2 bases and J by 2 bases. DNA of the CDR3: TGTGCCATCAGTGAGAGGAGCGGGGGTTTAAACACCGGGGAGCTGTTTTTT. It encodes CAISERSGGLNTGELFF.

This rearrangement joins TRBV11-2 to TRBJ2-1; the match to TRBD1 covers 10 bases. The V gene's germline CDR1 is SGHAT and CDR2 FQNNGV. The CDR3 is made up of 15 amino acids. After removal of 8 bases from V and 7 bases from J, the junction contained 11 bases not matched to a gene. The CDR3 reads CASGTSGQGHNEQFF. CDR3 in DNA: TGTGCCAGCGGGACCTCGGGACAGGGGCATAATGAGCAGTTCTTC. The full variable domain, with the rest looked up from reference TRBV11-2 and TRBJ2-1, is EAGVAQSPRYKIIEKRQSVAFWCNPISGHATLYWYQQILGQGPKLLIQFQNNGVVDDSQLPKDRFSAERLKGVDSTLKIQPAKLEDSAVYLCASGTSGQGHNEQFFGPGTRLTVL.

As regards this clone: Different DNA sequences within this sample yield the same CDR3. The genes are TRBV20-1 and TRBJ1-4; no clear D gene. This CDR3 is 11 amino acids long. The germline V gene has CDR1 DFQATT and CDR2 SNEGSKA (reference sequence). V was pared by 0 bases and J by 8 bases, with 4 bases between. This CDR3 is CSARDLEKLFF. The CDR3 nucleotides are TGCAGTGCTAGAGATCTAGAAAAACTGTTTTTT.

In nucleotides, the CDR3 is TGTGCCAGCAGCGTAGGGGCGGGGATCCTTGGCTACACCTTC. This gives the protein CASSVGAGILGYTF. This sequence joins TRBV9 and TRBJ1-2, with D unresolved. This CDR3 has 14 amino acids. The germline V gene has CDR1 SGDLS and CDR2 YYNGEE. V was pared by 0 bases and J by 7 bases, with 13 bases between.

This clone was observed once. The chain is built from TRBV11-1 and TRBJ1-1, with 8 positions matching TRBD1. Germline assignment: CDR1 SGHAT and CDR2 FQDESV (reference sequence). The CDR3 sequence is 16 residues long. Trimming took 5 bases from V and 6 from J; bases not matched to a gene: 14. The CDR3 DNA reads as TGTGCCAGCAGCCCCTCTTTGGGACAGGCCGATTCTGAAGCTTTCTTT. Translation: CASSPSLGQADSEAFF.

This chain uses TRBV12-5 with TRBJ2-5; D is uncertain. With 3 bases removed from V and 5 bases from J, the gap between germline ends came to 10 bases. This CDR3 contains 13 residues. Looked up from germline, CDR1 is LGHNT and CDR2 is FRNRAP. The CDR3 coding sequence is TGTGCTAGTGGTTTTCCCTTTGTTGAGACCCAGTACTTC. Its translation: CASGFPFVETQYF.

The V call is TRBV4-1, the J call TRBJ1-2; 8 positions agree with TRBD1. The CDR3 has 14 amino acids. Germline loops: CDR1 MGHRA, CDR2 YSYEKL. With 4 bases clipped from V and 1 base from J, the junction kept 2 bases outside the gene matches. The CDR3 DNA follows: TGCGCCAGCAGCCTTGGACAGGGTAACTATGGCTACACCTTC. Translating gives CASSLGQGNYGYTF.

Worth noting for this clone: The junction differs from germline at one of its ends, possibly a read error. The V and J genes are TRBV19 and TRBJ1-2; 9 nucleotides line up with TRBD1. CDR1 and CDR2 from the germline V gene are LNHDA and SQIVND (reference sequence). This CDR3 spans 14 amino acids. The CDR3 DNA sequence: TGTGCCAGTAGTTCGACAGGGGGTAACAATGGCTACACCTTC. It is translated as CASSSTGGNNGYTF.

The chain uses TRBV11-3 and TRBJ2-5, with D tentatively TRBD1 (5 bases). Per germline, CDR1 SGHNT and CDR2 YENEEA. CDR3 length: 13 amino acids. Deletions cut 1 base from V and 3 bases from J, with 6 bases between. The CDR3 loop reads CASSLGREETQYF. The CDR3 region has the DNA TGTGCCAGCAGCTTAGGCAGGGAAGAGACCCAGTACTTC.

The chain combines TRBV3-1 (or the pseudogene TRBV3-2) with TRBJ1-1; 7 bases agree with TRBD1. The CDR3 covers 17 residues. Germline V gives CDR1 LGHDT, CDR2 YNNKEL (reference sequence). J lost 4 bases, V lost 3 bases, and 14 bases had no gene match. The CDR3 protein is CASSQGTATPGGTEAFF. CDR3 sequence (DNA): TGTGCCAGCAGCCAGGGGACAGCTACCCCAGGGGGCACTGAAGCTTTCTTT.

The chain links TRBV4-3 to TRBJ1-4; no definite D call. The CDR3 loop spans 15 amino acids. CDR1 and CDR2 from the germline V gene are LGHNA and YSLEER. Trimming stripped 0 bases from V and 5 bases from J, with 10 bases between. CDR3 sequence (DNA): TGCGCCAGCAGCCAAGAATGGGCAGTAAATGAAAAACTGTTTTTT. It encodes CASSQEWAVNEKLFF.

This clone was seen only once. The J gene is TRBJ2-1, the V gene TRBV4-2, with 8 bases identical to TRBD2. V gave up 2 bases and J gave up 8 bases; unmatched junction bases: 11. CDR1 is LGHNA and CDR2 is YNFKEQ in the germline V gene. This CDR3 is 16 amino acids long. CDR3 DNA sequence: TGTGCCAGCAGCCAAACTAGCGGAACCCTCGGCCATGAGCAGTTCTTC. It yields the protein CASSQTSGTLGHEQFF.

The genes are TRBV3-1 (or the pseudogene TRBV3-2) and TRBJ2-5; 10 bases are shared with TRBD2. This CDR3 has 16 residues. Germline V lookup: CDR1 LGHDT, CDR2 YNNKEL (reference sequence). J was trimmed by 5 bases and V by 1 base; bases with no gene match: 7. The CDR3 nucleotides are TGTGCCAGCAGCCAAGTGATGAGCGGGGGGGATGAGACCCAGTACTTC. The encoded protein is CASSQVMSGGDETQYF.

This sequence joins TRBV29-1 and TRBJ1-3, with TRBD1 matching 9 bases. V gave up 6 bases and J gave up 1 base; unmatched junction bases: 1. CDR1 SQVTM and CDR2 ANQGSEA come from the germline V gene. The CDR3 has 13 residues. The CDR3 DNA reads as TGCAGCGTGACAGGGGGTTCTGGAAACACCATATATTTT. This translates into CSVTGGSGNTIYF.

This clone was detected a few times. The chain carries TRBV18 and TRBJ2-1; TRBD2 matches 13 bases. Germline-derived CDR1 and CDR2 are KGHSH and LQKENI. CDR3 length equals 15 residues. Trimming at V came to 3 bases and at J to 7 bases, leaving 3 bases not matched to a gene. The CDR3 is CASSPGLAGTNEQFF. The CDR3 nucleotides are TGTGCCAGCTCACCGGGACTAGCGGGGACGAATGAGCAGTTCTTC.

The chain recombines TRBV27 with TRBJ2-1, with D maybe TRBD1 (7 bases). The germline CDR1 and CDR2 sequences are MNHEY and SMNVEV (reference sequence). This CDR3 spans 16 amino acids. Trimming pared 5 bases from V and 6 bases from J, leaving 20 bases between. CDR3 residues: CASSPIRAGGFNEQFF. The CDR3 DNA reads TGTGCCAGCAGTCCGATCCGTGCAGGGGGGTTCAATGAGCAGTTCTTC.

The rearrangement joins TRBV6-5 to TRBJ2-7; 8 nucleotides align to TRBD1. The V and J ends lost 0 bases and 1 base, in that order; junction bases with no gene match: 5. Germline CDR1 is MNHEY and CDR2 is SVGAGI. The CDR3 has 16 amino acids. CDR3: CASSYSTGERSYEQYF. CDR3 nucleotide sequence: TGTGCCAGCAGTTACTCGACAGGGGAGCGGTCCTACGAGCAGTACTTC.